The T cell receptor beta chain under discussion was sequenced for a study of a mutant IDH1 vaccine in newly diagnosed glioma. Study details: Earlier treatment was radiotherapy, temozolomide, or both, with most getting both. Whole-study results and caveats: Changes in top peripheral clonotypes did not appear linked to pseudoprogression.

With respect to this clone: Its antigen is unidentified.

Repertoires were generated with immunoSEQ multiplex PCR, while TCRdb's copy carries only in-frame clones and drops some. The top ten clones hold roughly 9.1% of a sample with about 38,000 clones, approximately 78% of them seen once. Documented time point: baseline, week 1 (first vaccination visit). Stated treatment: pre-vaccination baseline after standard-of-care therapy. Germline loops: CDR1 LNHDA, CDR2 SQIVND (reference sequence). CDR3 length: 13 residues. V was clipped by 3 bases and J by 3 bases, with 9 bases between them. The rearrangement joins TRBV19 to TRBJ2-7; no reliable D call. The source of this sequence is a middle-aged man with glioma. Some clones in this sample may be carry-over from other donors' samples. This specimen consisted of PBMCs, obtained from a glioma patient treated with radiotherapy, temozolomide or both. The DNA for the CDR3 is TGTGCCAGTAGTATGGACCGAGGCTACGAGCAGTACTTC. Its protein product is CASSMDRGYEQYF.